This is a list of T cell receptor beta chains from one sample in a study of T cells in Graves' hyperthyroidism and ophthalmopathy. TCRdb reprocessed the multiplex PCR reads via MiXCR and lists one record per CDR3 protein. Among about 640,000 distinct CDR3 sequences listed, less than 25% were seen once. Sequencing was carried out using blood. All receptors derive from a man aged 25-45 years with Graves' ophthalmopathy. Both conserved end residues are part of each CDR3. Each record gives: V gene, D gene, clone size, J gene, CDR3 protein, CDR3 DNA. A D gene is named only where the DNA matches it firmly. Clone size, where shown, is once, few, many, or a class for clones that have expanded.

V gene: TRBV29-1
D gene: -
clone size: few
J gene: TRBJ2-1
CDR3 protein: CSAGGGEQFF
CDR3 DNA: TGCAGCGCTGGTGGGGGGGAGCAGTTCTTC

V gene: TRBV11-1
D gene: -
clone size: many
J gene: TRBJ2-7
CDR3 protein: CASSRDTVYEQYF
CDR3 DNA: TGTGCCAGCAGCCGGGACACGGTCTACGAGCAGTACTTC

V gene: TRBV6-1
D gene: TRBD1
clone size: few
J gene: TRBJ1-5
CDR3 protein: CASSWTGDSNQPQHF
CDR3 DNA: TGTGCCAGCAGCTGGACAGGGGATAGCAATCAGCCCCAGCATTTT

V gene: TRBV2
D gene: -
clone size: many
J gene: TRBJ1-1
CDR3 protein: CAHASGRTEAFF
CDR3 DNA: TGTGCCCATGCTTCAGGGCGGACTGAAGCTTTCTTT

V gene: TRBV7-9
D gene: -
clone size: few
J gene: TRBJ2-1
CDR3 protein: CASSSPGLHYNEQFF
CDR3 DNA: TGTGCCAGCAGCTCCCCGGGACTCCACTACAATGAGCAGTTCTTC

V gene: TRBV12-3/TRBV12-4
D gene: -
clone size: -
J gene: TRBJ2-7
CDR3 protein: CASRYNYEQYF
CDR3 DNA: TGTGCCAGCAGATATAACTACGAGCAGTACTTC

V gene: TRBV11-2
D gene: -
clone size: many
J gene: TRBJ2-1
CDR3 protein: CASSLRDHYNEQFF
CDR3 DNA: TGTGCCAGCAGCTTACGGGACCACTACAATGAGCAGTTCTTC

V gene: TRBV15
D gene: TRBD2
clone size: few
J gene: TRBJ2-7
CDR3 protein: CATSRDPSGRASYEQYF
CDR3 DNA: TGTGCCACCAGCAGAGATCCTAGCGGGAGGGCCTCCTACGAGCAGTACTTC

V gene: TRBV20-1
D gene: -
clone size: -
J gene: TRBJ2-3
CDR3 protein: CSAPGQSTDTQYF
CDR3 DNA: TGCAGTGCTCCTGGACAGAGCACAGATACGCAGTATTTT

V gene: TRBV5-1
D gene: TRBD2
clone size: many
J gene: TRBJ2-7
CDR3 protein: CASAERGLSYEQYF
CDR3 DNA: TGCGCCAGCGCGGAGCGGGGCCTCTCCTACGAGCAGTACTTC

V gene: TRBV20-1
D gene: -
clone size: many
J gene: TRBJ2-4
CDR3 protein: CSAREGAAKNIQYF
CDR3 DNA: TGCAGTGCTCGGGAAGGCGCAGCCAAAAACATTCAGTACTTC

V gene: TRBV7-2
D gene: -
clone size: -
J gene: TRBJ1-6
CDR3 protein: CASSLGGLSPLHF
CDR3 DNA: TGTGCCAGCAGCTTAGGAGGGCTTTCACCCCTCCACTTT

V gene: TRBV6-2/TRBV6-3
D gene: -
clone size: -
J gene: TRBJ2-7
CDR3 protein: CASSYQGLPYEQYF
CDR3 DNA: TGTGCCAGCAGTTATCAGGGGCTACCCTACGAGCAGTACTTC

V gene: TRBV12-3/TRBV12-4
D gene: TRBD1
clone size: many
J gene: TRBJ2-5
CDR3 protein: CASSGTAQETQYF
CDR3 DNA: TGTGCCAGCAGTGGGACAGCTCAAGAGACCCAGTACTTC

V gene: TRBV6-1
D gene: -
clone size: many
J gene: TRBJ2-7
CDR3 protein: CASSPGSEQYF
CDR3 DNA: TGTGCCAGCAGCCCCGGGAGCGAGCAGTACTTC

V gene: TRBV4-2
D gene: -
clone size: -
J gene: TRBJ2-2
CDR3 protein: CASSQVPGWLTGELFF
CDR3 DNA: TGTGCCAGCAGCCAAGTTCCGGGATGGTTGACCGGGGAGCTGTTTTTT

V gene: TRBV29-1
D gene: TRBD1
clone size: -
J gene: TRBJ2-7
CDR3 protein: CSYREGAASEQYF
CDR3 DNA: TGCAGCTACCGAGAGGGGGCCGCGAGCGAGCAGTACTTC

V gene: TRBV7-2
D gene: -
clone size: -
J gene: TRBJ2-7
CDR3 protein: CASSALPRAIVYYEQYF
CDR3 DNA: TGTGCCAGCAGCGCCCTCCCCCGGGCCATCGTCTACTACGAGCAGTACTTC

V gene: TRBV5-1
D gene: -
clone size: -
J gene: TRBJ1-1
CDR3 protein: CASSLEGRMGFEAFF
CDR3 DNA: TGCGCCAGCAGCTTGGAGGGTCGGATGGGCTTTGAAGCTTTCTTT

V gene: TRBV7-3
D gene: TRBD2
clone size: -
J gene: TRBJ2-1
CDR3 protein: CASSRLGTSGRSEQFF
CDR3 DNA: TGTGCCAGCAGCCGTCTTGGGACTAGCGGGCGAAGTGAGCAGTTCTTC

V gene: TRBV7-3
D gene: -
clone size: few
J gene: TRBJ2-3
CDR3 protein: CASSKTRIQGDTQYF
CDR3 DNA: TGTGCCAGCAGCAAGACTAGAATACAGGGAGATACGCAGTATTTT

V gene: TRBV30
D gene: -
clone size: many
J gene: TRBJ2-7
CDR3 protein: CAWRFRGTYEQYF
CDR3 DNA: TGTGCCTGGAGGTTTCGGGGTACCTACGAGCAGTACTTC

V gene: TRBV6-1
D gene: -
clone size: many
J gene: TRBJ2-7
CDR3 protein: CASIREGAGPRSYEQYF
CDR3 DNA: TGTGCCAGCATCAGGGAAGGGGCAGGGCCTCGGTCCTACGAGCAGTACTTC

V gene: TRBV29-1
D gene: -
clone size: few
J gene: TRBJ2-3
CDR3 protein: CSVEGHDWTDTQYF
CDR3 DNA: TGCAGCGTTGAGGGACATGACTGGACAGATACGCAGTATTTT

V gene: TRBV10-2
D gene: TRBD2
clone size: many
J gene: TRBJ2-3
CDR3 protein: CASSEGRAPDTQYF
CDR3 DNA: TGCGCCAGCAGTGAAGGGAGGGCCCCAGATACGCAGTATTTT

V gene: TRBV7-2
D gene: -
clone size: -
J gene: TRBJ2-7
CDR3 protein: CASSFSTLGEQYF
CDR3 DNA: TGTGCCAGCAGCTTCTCCACTCTGGGGGAGCAGTACTTC

V gene: TRBV5-4
D gene: -
clone size: -
J gene: TRBJ2-7
CDR3 protein: CASSQQSEQYF
CDR3 DNA: TGTGCCAGCAGCCAACAATCCGAGCAGTACTTC

V gene: TRBV19
D gene: -
clone size: -
J gene: TRBJ1-4
CDR3 protein: CASSIGGLGEKLFF
CDR3 DNA: TGTGCCAGTAGTATAGGGGGGCTGGGGGAAAAACTGTTTTTT

V gene: TRBV6-1
D gene: -
clone size: many
J gene: TRBJ1-6
CDR3 protein: CASTSHLNSPLHF
CDR3 DNA: TGTGCCAGCACCAGCCACCTAAATTCACCCCTCCACTTT

V gene: TRBV3-1
D gene: -
clone size: -
J gene: TRBJ2-5
CDR3 protein: CASSQDLLTTQYF
CDR3 DNA: TGTGCCAGCAGCCAAGATCTTCTTACGACCCAGTACTTC

V gene: TRBV28
D gene: -
clone size: -
J gene: TRBJ1-4
CDR3 protein: CASNRDVGEGKLFF
CDR3 DNA: TGTGCCAGCAATAGGGACGTGGGGGAAGGAAAACTGTTTTTT

V gene: TRBV11-2
D gene: -
clone size: many
J gene: TRBJ1-1
CDR3 protein: CASRYGRTEAFF
CDR3 DNA: TGTGCCAGCAGGTACGGACGGACTGAAGCTTTCTTT

V gene: TRBV11-2
D gene: -
clone size: -
J gene: TRBJ1-1
CDR3 protein: CASSLNPGTEAFF
CDR3 DNA: TGTGCCAGCAGCTTAAATCCGGGTACTGAAGCTTTCTTT

V gene: TRBV12-3/TRBV12-4
D gene: -
clone size: many
J gene: TRBJ1-1
CDR3 protein: CASTLGRNTEAFF
CDR3 DNA: TGTGCCAGCACCCTGGGCCGGAACACTGAAGCTTTCTTT

V gene: TRBV25-1
D gene: TRBD1
clone size: -
J gene: TRBJ2-2
CDR3 protein: CASGEGATTGELFF
CDR3 DNA: TGTGCCAGCGGAGAGGGGGCAACCACCGGGGAGCTGTTTTTT

V gene: TRBV7-3
D gene: -
clone size: many
J gene: TRBJ1-5
CDR3 protein: CASSLREQEMQPQHF
CDR3 DNA: TGTGCCAGCAGCTTACGGGAACAGGAGATGCAGCCCCAGCATTTT

V gene: TRBV7-9
D gene: TRBD1
clone size: -
J gene: TRBJ1-2
CDR3 protein: CASSRDRGPDGYTF
CDR3 DNA: TGTGCCAGCAGCCGGGACAGGGGACCGGATGGCTACACCTTC

V gene: TRBV7-9
D gene: -
clone size: -
J gene: TRBJ1-4
CDR3 protein: CASSPRWGRTNEKLFF
CDR3 DNA: TGTGCCAGCAGCCCAAGGTGGGGAAGAACTAATGAAAAACTGTTTTTT

V gene: TRBV7-3
D gene: -
clone size: -
J gene: TRBJ2-1
CDR3 protein: CASSLNSRGEQFF
CDR3 DNA: TGTGCCAGCAGCTTAAATTCAAGGGGTGAGCAGTTCTTC

V gene: TRBV6-2/TRBV6-3
D gene: TRBD2
clone size: once
J gene: TRBJ2-2
CDR3 protein: CASSIGLAGDIGELFF
CDR3 DNA: TGTGCCAGCAGTATCGGACTAGCGGGAGATATCGGGGAGCTGTTTTTT

V gene: TRBV30
D gene: -
clone size: many
J gene: TRBJ1-1
CDR3 protein: CAWSTPGTPNTEAFF
CDR3 DNA: TGTGCCTGGAGTACTCCCGGGACACCGAACACTGAAGCTTTCTTT

V gene: TRBV20-1
D gene: -
clone size: -
J gene: TRBJ1-1
CDR3 protein: CSAPLRTTEAFF
CDR3 DNA: TGCAGTGCTCCTCTCCGGACGACTGAAGCTTTCTTT

V gene: TRBV3-1
D gene: TRBD2
clone size: -
J gene: TRBJ2-1
CDR3 protein: CASSQAGLSSYNEQFF
CDR3 DNA: TGTGCCAGCAGCCAAGCGGGACTAAGCTCCTACAATGAGCAGTTCTTC

V gene: TRBV20-1
D gene: -
clone size: few
J gene: TRBJ2-7
CDR3 protein: CSARDGGLHAYEQYF
CDR3 DNA: TGCAGTGCTAGGGATGGAGGACTACACGCCTACGAGCAGTACTTC

V gene: TRBV6-2/TRBV6-3
D gene: -
clone size: -
J gene: TRBJ1-6
CDR3 protein: CASSRFQNSPLHF
CDR3 DNA: TGTGCCAGCAGTCGCTTTCAGAATTCACCCCTCCACTTT

V gene: TRBV12-3/TRBV12-4
D gene: TRBD1
clone size: few
J gene: TRBJ1-3
CDR3 protein: CASNKPPGQQDSGNTIYF
CDR3 DNA: TGTGCCAGCAATAAACCTCCGGGACAGCAAGACTCTGGAAACACCATATATTTT

V gene: TRBV16
D gene: -
clone size: few
J gene: TRBJ1-5
CDR3 protein: CASSQRQGIAQPQHF
CDR3 DNA: TGTGCCAGCAGCCAAAGGCAGGGGATAGCTCAGCCCCAGCATTTT

V gene: TRBV6-2/TRBV6-3
D gene: -
clone size: few
J gene: TRBJ2-7
CDR3 protein: CASMDAAYEQYF
CDR3 DNA: TGTGCCAGCATGGACGCCGCCTACGAGCAGTACTTC

V gene: TRBV5-1
D gene: TRBD2
clone size: few
J gene: TRBJ2-1
CDR3 protein: CASSLGRTSGNNEQFF
CDR3 DNA: TGCGCCAGCAGCTTAGGCAGGACTAGCGGCAACAATGAGCAGTTCTTC

V gene: TRBV6-2/TRBV6-3
D gene: TRBD2
clone size: few
J gene: TRBJ2-1
CDR3 protein: CASSYEIAGRNEQFF
CDR3 DNA: TGTGCCAGCAGTTACGAAATAGCGGGCAGGAATGAGCAGTTCTTC

V gene: TRBV2
D gene: -
clone size: -
J gene: TRBJ1-5
CDR3 protein: CASSDSQGRHQPQHF
CDR3 DNA: TGTGCCAGCAGTGATTCCCAGGGGAGACATCAGCCCCAGCATTTT

V gene: TRBV7-3
D gene: -
clone size: many
J gene: TRBJ1-1
CDR3 protein: CASSLAPNTEAFF
CDR3 DNA: TGTGCCAGCAGCTTAGCCCCGAACACTGAAGCTTTCTTT

V gene: TRBV28
D gene: -
clone size: many
J gene: TRBJ2-1
CDR3 protein: CASSSPGTSLLNEQFF
CDR3 DNA: TGTGCCAGCAGTTCCCCCGGGACAAGCTTATTGAATGAGCAGTTCTTC

V gene: TRBV6-1
D gene: -
clone size: many
J gene: TRBJ2-6
CDR3 protein: CASSSGANVLTF
CDR3 DNA: TGTGCCAGCAGCTCTGGGGCCAACGTCCTGACTTTC

V gene: TRBV6-1
D gene: TRBD1
clone size: few
J gene: TRBJ2-3
CDR3 protein: CASRSGTGYTDTQYF
CDR3 DNA: TGTGCCAGCAGATCCGGGACAGGGTACACAGATACGCAGTATTTT

V gene: TRBV28
D gene: -
clone size: many
J gene: TRBJ1-1
CDR3 protein: CASSLERIGAFF
CDR3 DNA: TGTGCCAGCAGTTTAGAGAGAATTGGAGCTTTCTTT

V gene: TRBV2
D gene: -
clone size: -
J gene: TRBJ2-2
CDR3 protein: CASIGLINTGELFF
CDR3 DNA: TGTGCCAGCATCGGACTGATTAACACCGGGGAGCTGTTTTTT